This TCR beta chain was profiled in a study of shared clonotypes between healthy human individuals. This clone was seen at least ten times. Looked up from germline, CDR1 is LNHDA and CDR2 is SQIVND (reference sequence). The trim removed 1 base at V and 2 bases at J, leaving 4 bases unmatched. The CDR3 totals 15 residues. Assay runs were performed at deep level. Per sorted-subset replicate PCR, input was 200 to 250 ng DNA, representing roughly 30,000 T cell genomes. Sequenced by immunoSEQ multiplex PCR; TCRdb stores in-frame clones only, minus some. This table has over a million clones, roughly 74% appearing once.

The receptor's source is a man aged 18 to 29 in good health. Some clones in this sample may be carry-over from other donors' samples. The sample consisted of memory CD4+ T cells from PBMCs. The subset here: CD45RA-negative fraction. The chain couples TRBV19 to TRBJ1-1, with 7 bases fitting TRBD1. DNA for the CDR3: TGTGCCAGTAGTATAGGCTACAGGGGCAACACTGAAGCTTTCTTT. Amino acids: CASSIGYRGNTEAFF.